This TCR beta chain was captured by sequencing in a study of CD8 T cells in Susac syndrome. Germline CDR1 and CDR2: MNHNS and SASEGT. The V and J ends lost 6 bases and 5 bases respectively, with 9 bases between them. The CDR3 is 12 residues long. The authors carried out high-throughput sequencing of TCR beta. They applied it to CD8+ and CD4+ T cells obtained from blood. The control participants were healthy donors, and these controls were matched with respect to both age and sex. Negative isolation was used for CD8+ and CD4+ T cells, and FACS enrichment was applied to TEMRA cells. Reverse transcription used roughly 0.5 to 1 ug RNA and random hexamers. The CDR3 of TCR beta was amplified by immunoSEQ multiplex PCR across 54 Vbeta and 13 Jbeta. One entry per CDR3 protein, called by TCRdb with MiXCR from the immunoSEQ multiplex PCR reads. This sample has about 60,000 distinct CDR3 sequences; around nine tenths occur once, and the top ten carry approximately 0.2%.

This receptor was obtained from a human donor in good health. Input material: CD8+ T cells from PBMCs. The gene calls are TRBV6-1 and TRBJ2-3; D unresolved. DNA for the CDR3: TGTGCCAGCAGCGACTTTGGAGATACGCAGTATTTT. Amino acids: CASSDFGDTQYF.